These T cell receptor beta chains were read from a single sample in a study of blood T cell repertoires in COVID-19. Assay: immunoSEQ multiplex PCR; the TCRdb copy retains only in-frame clones and omits some. The data show about 270,000 clones, 75% to 90% seen once. Sequenced material: PBMCs or T cells enriched from blood (not recorded which). All receptors derive from a woman aged 18-29 years who had recovered from COVID-19. The CDR3 runs from the conserved cysteine through the conserved F or W. Rows give clone size only sometimes, using once, few, many, or a class for an expanded clone.

v_call	clone_size	cdr3_aa
TRBV4-1	.	CASSQVHGTFSYEQYF
TRBV18	.	CASSPAAGELSGGKLFF
TRBV9	.	CASSPMDRNTEAFF
TRBV28	.	CASSPITGLDADTQYF
TRBV7-3	.	CASSLEAEDRVWASYGYTF
TRBV28	.	CASSLAGALYSSTDTQYF
TRBV6-5	.	CASSYSRQGTEAFF
TRBV5-1	.	CASSLQGELTEAFF
TRBV18	.	CASSSLRETQYF
TRBV6-5	.	CASSYFARADTQYF
TRBV14	.	CASSQVGSGVGYTF
TRBV10-3	once	CAISPGTSGGTGELFF
TRBV30	.	CAWNRDFSGNTIYF
TRBV11-3	.	CASSPGTGQNGYTF
TRBV29-1	.	CSLQEGGAKTQYF
TRBV20-1	.	CSASSVEETQYF
TRBV2	.	CASSGQGFNYGYTF
TRBV27	once	CASSVRVWDEQYF
TRBV5-6	.	CASSLAGGASEQYF
TRBV5-1	.	CASSQTGGNTEAFF
TRBV6-2/TRBV6-3	.	CASSPGQGYNQPQHF
TRBV7-9	.	CASTAGTALYEQYF
TRBV27	.	CASSPDRIVHEQYF
TRBV20-1	.	CSASRPSGGHYGYTF
TRBV5-5	.	CASSFRTGLYLGSPLHF
TRBV7-9	.	CATSGGQSTDTQYF
TRBV7-6	.	CASSLVMGQGVSGNTIYF
TRBV5-8	.	CASRSEPATNEKLFF
TRBV5-8	.	CASSLPGQSTEAFF
TRBV24-1	.	CAPTHVNSNQPQHF
TRBV5-1	.	CASSTGTGVNTEAFF
TRBV6-5	.	CASRDTAYGNTIYF
TRBV6-2/TRBV6-3	.	CASSRPGQPNSPLHF
TRBV5-1	.	CASSPRSANSPLHF
TRBV13	.	CASSVRDNQETQYF
TRBV28	few	CASSPPGQNYGYTF
TRBV29-1	.	CSVGGETQYF
TRBV11-2	.	CASSSIRDGSIHNYGYTF
TRBV5-6	.	CASSFQNTGELFF
TRBV18	.	CASSLRGGDTQYF
TRBV6-5	.	CASRSPVSDEQYF
TRBV4-1	.	CASSQVQRGVYNEQFF
TRBV7-9	.	CASSSYRGPNEQYF
TRBV9	once	CASSVQLAVNNEQFF
TRBV10-3	few	CAIPPASGGRSSYEQYF
TRBV10-2	.	CASSETGSSEQYF
TRBV5-5	.	CASSWAPSETQYF
TRBV11-3	.	CASSSDTNSPLHF
TRBV2	.	CASSWNSGEETQYF
TRBV18	.	CASSLTPQGRNEKLFF
TRBV19	.	CASSTLAGDSPLHF
TRBV5-4	.	CASSRTSGGPGGTDTQYF
TRBV5-1	.	CASSLASVQAYAYEQYF
TRBV4-1	.	CASSQVGGSNTEAFF